This TCR beta chain was captured in a study of technical replicates of blood from a handful of donors. Assay: immunoSEQ multiplex PCR; the TCRdb copy retains only in-frame clones and omits some. The sample lists roughly 62,000 clones, approximately 94% occurring once. This clone showed up just a few times. V dropped 8 bases and J dropped 5 bases, with 13 bases sitting between them. The CDR3 has 12 residues. Germline CDR1 GTSNPN, CDR2 SVGIG (reference sequence). Input material: PBMCs. The chain combines TRBV30 with TRBJ2-1; the D gene is possibly TRBD1 (5 bases). The TCR sequence derives from a human donor in good health. Some clones in this sample may be carry-over from other donors' samples. The CDR3 nucleotides read TGTGCCGGGTGGACACACCACAATGAGCAGTTCTTC. It specifies CAGWTHHNEQFF.